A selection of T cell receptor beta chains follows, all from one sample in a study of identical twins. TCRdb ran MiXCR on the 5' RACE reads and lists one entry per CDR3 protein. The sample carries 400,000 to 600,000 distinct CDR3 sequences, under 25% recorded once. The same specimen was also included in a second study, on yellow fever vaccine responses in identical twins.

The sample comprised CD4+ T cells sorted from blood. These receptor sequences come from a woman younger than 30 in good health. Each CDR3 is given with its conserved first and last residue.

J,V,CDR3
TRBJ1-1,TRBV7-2,CASSFQGKNAEAFF
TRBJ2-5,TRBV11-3,CASSLEEFQETQYF
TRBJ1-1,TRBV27,CASTRGRGWNTEAFF
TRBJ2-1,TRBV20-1,CSASTGVGNEQFF
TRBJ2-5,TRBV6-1,CASSTRGLAGAETQYF
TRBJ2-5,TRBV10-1,CASKRPGGPETQYF
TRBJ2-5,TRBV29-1,CSVVRQGGTQYF
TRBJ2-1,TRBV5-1,CASSSGWDPQFF
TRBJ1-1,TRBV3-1,CASSQDVGTEGTEAFF
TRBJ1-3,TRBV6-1,CASRGPSSGNTIYF
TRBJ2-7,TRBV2,CASRTSRSSLEQYF
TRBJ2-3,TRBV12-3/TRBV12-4,CASSPRGDTQYF
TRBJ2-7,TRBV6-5,CASSYSEVGLDEQYF
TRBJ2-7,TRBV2,CASSVHYEQYF
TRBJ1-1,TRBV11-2,CASSSGLGGGTEAFF
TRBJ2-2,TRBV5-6,CASSLPRDRGRSGELFF
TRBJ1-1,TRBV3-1,CASSGGRNTEAFF
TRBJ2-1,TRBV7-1,CASSQPEAGLAGAGAKFNEQFF
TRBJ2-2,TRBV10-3,CAISETGELFF
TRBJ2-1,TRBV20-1,CSASGPGGNEQFF
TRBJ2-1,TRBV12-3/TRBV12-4,CASSLREEQFF
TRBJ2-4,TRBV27,CASSTRDSLAKNIQYF
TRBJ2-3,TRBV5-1,CASRSGAGGDTQYF
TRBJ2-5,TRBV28,CASSRRGAGGETQYF
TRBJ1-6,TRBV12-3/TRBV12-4,CASSQDYNSPLHF
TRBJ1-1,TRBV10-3,CAISESMGRGSTEAFF
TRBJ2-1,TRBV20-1,CSAVGPGNEQFF
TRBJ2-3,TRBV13,CASRTSSSTDTQYF